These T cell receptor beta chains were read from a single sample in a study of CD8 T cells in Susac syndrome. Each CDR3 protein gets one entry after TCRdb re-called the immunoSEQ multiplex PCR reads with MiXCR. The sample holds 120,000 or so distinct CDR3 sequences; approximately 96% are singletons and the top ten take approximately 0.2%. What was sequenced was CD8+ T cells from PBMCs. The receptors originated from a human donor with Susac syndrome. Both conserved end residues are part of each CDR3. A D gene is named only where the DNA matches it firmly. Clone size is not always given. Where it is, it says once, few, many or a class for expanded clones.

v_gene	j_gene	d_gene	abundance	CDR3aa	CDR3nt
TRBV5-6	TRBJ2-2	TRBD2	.	CASSLGLAGDVGGELFF	TGTGCCAGCAGCCTAGGACTAGCGGGAGATGTTGGCGGGGAGCTGTTTTTT
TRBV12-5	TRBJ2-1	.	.	CASGLPPGVSSYNEQFF	TGTGCTAGTGGTTTGCCCCCGGGAGTCAGCTCCTACAATGAGCAGTTCTTC
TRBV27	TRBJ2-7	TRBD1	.	CASNKQGASYEQYF	TGTGCCAGCAATAAACAGGGGGCGAGTTACGAGCAGTACTTC
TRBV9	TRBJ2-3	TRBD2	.	CASSALAGTSADTQYF	TGTGCCAGCAGCGCACTAGCGGGGACTTCGGCAGATACGCAGTATTTT
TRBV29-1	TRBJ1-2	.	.	CSVEDGSSYGYTF	TGCAGCGTTGAAGACGGATCTAGCTATGGCTACACCTTC
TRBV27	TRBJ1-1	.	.	CASSSTGTRMNTEAFF	TGTGCCAGCAGTTCGACCGGGACAAGAATGAACACTGAAGCTTTCTTT
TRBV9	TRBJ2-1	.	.	CASSVAGTPYNEQFF	TGTGCCAGCAGCGTGGCGGGGACCCCCTACAATGAGCAGTTCTTC
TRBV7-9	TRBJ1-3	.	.	CASSLSRRGNTIYF	TGTGCCAGCAGCTTATCCCGCAGAGGTAACACCATATATTTT
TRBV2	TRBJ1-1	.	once	CASRGDRATEAFF	TGTGCCAGCAGGGGGGACCGTGCCACTGAAGCTTTCTTT
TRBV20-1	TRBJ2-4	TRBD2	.	CSAGTSDLQYF	TGCAGTGCAGGGACTAGCGACCTTCAGTACTTC
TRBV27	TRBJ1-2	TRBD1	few	CASSVLQGDGYTF	TGTGCCAGCAGTGTCTTACAGGGGGATGGCTACACCTTC
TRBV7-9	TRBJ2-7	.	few	CASSFGGVTYEQYF	TGTGCCAGCAGCTTTGGCGGGGTGACCTACGAGCAGTACTTC
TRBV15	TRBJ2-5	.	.	CATSRDGRVNQETQYF	TGTGCCACCAGCAGAGATGGGCGGGTAAACCAAGAGACCCAGTACTTC
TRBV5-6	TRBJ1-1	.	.	CASRSPGGTEAFF	TGTGCCAGCAGGTCCCCTGGGGGCACTGAAGCTTTCTTT
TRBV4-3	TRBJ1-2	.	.	CASSHTEGDYGYTF	TGCGCCAGCAGCCACACCGAGGGTGACTATGGCTACACCTTC
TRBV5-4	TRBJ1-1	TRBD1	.	CASSPDRGQAEAFF	TGTGCCAGCAGCCCAGACAGGGGGCAGGCTGAAGCTTTCTTT
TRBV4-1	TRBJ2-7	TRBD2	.	CASSQDSTFVLAGGISYEQYF	TGCGCCAGCAGCCAAGATTCCACTTTCGTTCTAGCGGGAGGTATCTCCTACGAGCAGTACTTC
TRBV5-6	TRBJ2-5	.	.	CASSLGPRRDETQYF	TGTGCCAGCAGCTTGGGCCCCCGAAGAGATGAGACCCAGTACTTC
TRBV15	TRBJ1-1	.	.	CATNPGSPSEAFF	TGTGCCACCAACCCCGGCAGTCCCTCTGAAGCTTTCTTT
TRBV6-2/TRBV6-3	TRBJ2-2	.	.	CASSYGRDPTGELFF	TGTGCCAGCAGTTACGGGCGGGACCCCACCGGGGAGCTGTTTTTT
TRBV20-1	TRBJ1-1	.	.	CSARGHRDTEAFF	TGCAGTGCTAGAGGGCACAGGGACACTGAAGCTTTCTTT
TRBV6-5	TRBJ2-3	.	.	CASSYSLGGTDTQYF	TGTGCCAGCAGTTACTCGTTGGGGGGCACAGATACGCAGTATTTT